These 19 T cell receptor beta chains came from one sample sequenced in a study of blood T cell repertoires in COVID-19 (dated by TCRdb to about 2020). The library was obtained by the immunoSEQ multiplex PCR assay. In its TCRdb copy, this immuneACCESS table keeps in-frame sequences only and misses some clones. Where compared with another copy, unresolved V genes explain less than half of these, and the others have no known cause. The table for this sample lists 200,000 to 250,000 clones; 70% to 90% of them were counted only once. Approximately 11% of the sample rests with the top ten. What was sequenced was PBMCs or T cells enriched from blood (not recorded which). The receptors originated from a man aged 30 to 39 who had recovered from COVID-19.

DNA of the CDR3: TGTGCCAGCTCACCAGGGGGGGAGACTAACTATGGCTACACCTTC. Protein sequence: CASSPGGETNYGYTF. The V call is TRBV18, the J call TRBJ1-2, with a possible D match to TRBD1 (5 bases). CDR3 length equals 15 residues. Germline CDR1 and CDR2: KGHSH and LQKENI. V was trimmed by 2 bases and J by 0 bases, leaving 10 bases between them.

The V gene is TRBV5-4, the J gene TRBJ2-7, with D tentatively TRBD2 (6 bases). The germline CDR1 and CDR2 sequences are SGHNT and YYREEE (reference sequence). CDR3 length: 13 residues. The V and J ends lost 4 bases and 4 bases respectively, with 12 bases between them. The CDR3 here is CASSPGSLYEQYF. CDR3 DNA sequence: TGTGCCAGCAGCCCCGGGAGCCTTTACGAGCAGTACTTC.

This clone was seen once. V usage is TRBV29-1 and J usage is TRBJ1-5, with D possibly TRBD1 on 6 matching bases. Germline V gene lookup returns CDR1 SQVTM and CDR2 ANQGSEA. This CDR3 is 14 amino acids long. With 6 bases removed from V and 4 bases from J, the gap between germline ends came to 16 bases. The CDR3, as DNA: TGCAGCGTCTCCGGGACAAGCCAAAATCAGCCCCAGCATTTT. Protein sequence: CSVSGTSQNQPQHF.

The chain joins TRBV7-8 to TRBJ2-3; 9 nucleotides agree with TRBD2. The CDR3 length is 18 residues. Germline lookup yields CDR1 SGHVS and CDR2 FQNEAQ. Trimming at V came to 3 bases and at J to 2 bases, leaving 12 bases not matched to a gene. For the CDR3, the DNA is TGTGCCAGCAGCTTCCCCGAAACGGGACTAGCTATCACAGATACGCAGTATTTT. It encodes CASSFPETGLAITDTQYF.

The chain has TRBV19 and TRBJ1-1; TRBD1 aligns across 9 bases. In germline, CDR1 is LNHDA, CDR2 SQIVND (reference sequence). The CDR3 runs to 12 residues. J lost 6 bases, V lost 10 bases, and 6 bases had no gene match. In nucleotides, the CDR3 is TGTGCCACGACACAGGGGGCCGCTGAAGCTTTCTTT. Protein sequence: CATTQGAAEAFF. Full variable domain (rest looked up from reference TRBV19 and TRBJ1-1): DGGITQSPKYLFRKEGQNVTLSCEQNLNHDAMYWYRQDPGQGLRLIYYSQIVNDFQKGDIAEGYSVSREKKESFPLTVTSAQKNPTAFYLCATTQGAAEAFFGQGTRLTVV.

CDR3: CASSPPESSQNYGYTF. The CDR3 nucleotides are TGTGCCAGCAGCCCCCCCGAATCTAGCCAAAACTATGGCTACACCTTC. The chain combines TRBV7-9 with TRBJ1-2; D unclear. This CDR3 region has 16 residues. Deletions cut 5 bases from V and 2 bases from J, with 18 bases between. Germline V gene data show CDR1 as SEHNR and CDR2 as FQNEAQ (reference sequence).

V gene TRBV5-6 combines with J gene TRBJ1-4, with TRBD1 matching 7 bases. Germline values: CDR1 SGHDT, CDR2 YYEEEE. With 3 bases clipped from V and 0 bases from J, the junction kept 2 bases outside the gene matches. The CDR3 totals 15 residues. The CDR3 region is CASSSTGSTNEKLFF. CDR3 DNA: TGTGCCAGCAGCTCGACAGGGTCAACTAATGAAAAACTGTTTTTT.

V and J are TRBV7-9 and TRBJ2-7; the match to TRBD1 covers 7 bases. The V segment lost 3 bases and the J segment 3 bases; nucleotides outside the gene matches: 8. This CDR3 comprises 15 residues. The germline gives CDR1 SEHNR, CDR2 FQNEAQ (reference sequence). CDR3 protein: CASSLGDRNIYEQYF. CDR3 in DNA: TGTGCCAGCAGCTTGGGGGACAGAAATATCTACGAGCAGTACTTC. The complete variable domain, with remaining parts taken from reference TRBV7-9 and TRBJ2-7, reads DTGVSQNPRHKITKRGQNVTFRCDPISEHNRLYWYRQTLGQGPEFLTYFQNEAQLEKSRLLSDRFSAERPKGSFSTLEIQRTEQGDSAMYLCASSLGDRNIYEQYFGPGTRLTVT.

This clone was observed a few times. The chain has TRBV19 and TRBJ2-2; D gene uncertain. Trimming shortened V by 3 bases and J by 1 base, and 15 bases separated the two germline ends. Germline V gene sequence: CDR1 LNHDA, CDR2 SQIVND (reference sequence). The CDR3 runs 17 residues. CDR3 bases: TGTGCCAGTAGTATCCGAAAAACCGCTATGAACACCGGGGAGCTGTTTTTT. Translating it yields CASSIRKTAMNTGELFF.

The rearrangement links TRBV11-3 to TRBJ1-6; D perhaps matches TRBD1 (5 bases). This CDR3 spans 14 amino acids. The ends were cut back, 3 bases at V and 9 bases at J, with 12 bases in the middle. In germline, CDR1 is SGHNT, CDR2 YENEEA. The CDR3 loop is CASSLGGSSSPLHF. The CDR3 nucleotides are TGTGCCAGCAGCTTGGGGGGGTCAAGTTCACCCCTCCACTTT.

This clone appeared once. This chain joins TRBV30 and TRBJ1-1; the D is unclear. Trimming took 4 bases from V and 8 from J, leaving 8 bases between them. The CDR3 is 10 amino acids. Looked up from germline, CDR1 is GTSNPN and CDR2 is SVGIG (reference sequence). CDR3 region: CAWITSEAFF. DNA for the CDR3: TGTGCCTGGATTACGAGCGAAGCTTTCTTT.

The chain links TRBV7-6 to TRBJ2-7; 9 positions match TRBD2. From germline, CDR1 is SGHVS and CDR2 FNYEAQ. The CDR3 spans 13 residues. The V and J ends lost 1 base and 7 bases, in that order; junction bases with no gene match: 2. CDR3: CASSLGLAGEQYF. CDR3 nucleotides: TGTGCCAGCAGCTTAGGGCTAGCGGGGGAGCAGTACTTC. The full variable domain, its missing parts supplied by reference TRBV7-6 and TRBJ2-7, is GAGVSQSPRYKVTKRGQDVALRCDPISGHVSLYWYRQALGQGPEFLTYFNYEAQQDKSGLPNDRFSAERPEGSISTLTIQRTEQRDSAMYRCASSLGLAGEQYFGPGTRLTVT.

The chain is built from TRBV18 and TRBJ2-7; tentatively, D is TRBD2 (6 bases). The V gene lost 3 bases and the J gene lost 0 bases, with 12 bases spanning the gap. Germline V gene data show CDR1 as KGHSH and CDR2 as LQKENI. The CDR3 contains 15 residues. The CDR3 bases are TGTGCCAGCTCACCCGTGGAGGGCCACTCCTACGAGCAGTACTTC. This translates into CASSPVEGHSYEQYF.

A word on this clone: Other DNA sequences in the sample encode the same CDR3. This chain joins TRBV19 and TRBJ2-1; D unclear. Germline-derived CDR1 and CDR2 are LNHDA and SQIVND (reference sequence). The V and J ends lost 1 base and 3 bases respectively, with 4 bases between them. The CDR3 has 13 residues. CDR3: CASSIGGYNEQFF. DNA of the CDR3: TGTGCCAGTAGTATAGGCGGCTACAATGAGCAGTTCTTC.

The chain has TRBV9 and TRBJ1-2; D unclear. This CDR3 has 13 amino acids. Trimming removed 0 bases from V and 6 bases from J, with 9 bases in between. Germline loops: CDR1 SGDLS, CDR2 YYNGEE. Written as DNA, the CDR3 is TGTGCCAGCAGCGTAGCGGAGGCTGATGGCTACACCTTC. The encoded protein is CASSVAEADGYTF.

The chain employs TRBV6-5 and TRBJ2-2; D is unresolved. The germline V gene encodes CDR1 MNHEY and CDR2 SVGAGI. The CDR3 length is 13 residues. V lost 5 bases and J 5 bases, leaving 9 bases between the germline ends. CDR3 residues: CASSTAATGELFF. The CDR3 DNA is TGTGCCAGCAGTACGGCGGCGACCGGGGAGCTGTTTTTT.

The genes are TRBV2 and TRBJ1-3; the D is unclear. This CDR3 spans 13 amino acids. Per the germline V gene, CDR1 is SNHLY and CDR2 is FYNNEI. Trimming stripped 8 bases from V and 7 bases from J, with 15 bases between. The CDR3 spells CASSRDGGNTIYF. Written as DNA, the CDR3 is TGTGCCAGCTCACGGGATGGTGGGAACACCATATATTTT. Variable domain in full (rest from reference TRBV2 and TRBJ1-3): EPEVTQTPSHQVTQMGQEVILRCVPISNHLYFYWYRQILGQKVEFLVSFYNNEISEKSEIFDDQFSVERPDGSNFTLKIRSTKLEDSAMYFCASSRDGGNTIYFGEGSWLTVV.

The chain carries TRBV21-1 and TRBJ1-2; the D call in the table, TRBD1, was not verified against the DNA. TRBV21-1 counts as a pseudogene. The CDR3 sequence is 12 residues long. Here the CDR3 reads CASSFRVKGYTF. The DNA of the CDR3 is TGTGCCAGCAGCTTCAGGGTTAAAGGCTACACCTTC.

This sequence joins TRBV30 and TRBJ2-2, with D possibly matching TRBD1 (5 bases). This CDR3 spans 14 amino acids. Germline V gene sequence: CDR1 GTSNPN, CDR2 SVGIG (reference sequence). V was clipped by 1 base and J by 7 bases, with 13 bases between them. CDR3 nucleotides: TGTGCCTGGAGTGCGACAGTTAGTATCGGGGAGCTGTTTTTT. This sequence encodes CAWSATVSIGELFF.